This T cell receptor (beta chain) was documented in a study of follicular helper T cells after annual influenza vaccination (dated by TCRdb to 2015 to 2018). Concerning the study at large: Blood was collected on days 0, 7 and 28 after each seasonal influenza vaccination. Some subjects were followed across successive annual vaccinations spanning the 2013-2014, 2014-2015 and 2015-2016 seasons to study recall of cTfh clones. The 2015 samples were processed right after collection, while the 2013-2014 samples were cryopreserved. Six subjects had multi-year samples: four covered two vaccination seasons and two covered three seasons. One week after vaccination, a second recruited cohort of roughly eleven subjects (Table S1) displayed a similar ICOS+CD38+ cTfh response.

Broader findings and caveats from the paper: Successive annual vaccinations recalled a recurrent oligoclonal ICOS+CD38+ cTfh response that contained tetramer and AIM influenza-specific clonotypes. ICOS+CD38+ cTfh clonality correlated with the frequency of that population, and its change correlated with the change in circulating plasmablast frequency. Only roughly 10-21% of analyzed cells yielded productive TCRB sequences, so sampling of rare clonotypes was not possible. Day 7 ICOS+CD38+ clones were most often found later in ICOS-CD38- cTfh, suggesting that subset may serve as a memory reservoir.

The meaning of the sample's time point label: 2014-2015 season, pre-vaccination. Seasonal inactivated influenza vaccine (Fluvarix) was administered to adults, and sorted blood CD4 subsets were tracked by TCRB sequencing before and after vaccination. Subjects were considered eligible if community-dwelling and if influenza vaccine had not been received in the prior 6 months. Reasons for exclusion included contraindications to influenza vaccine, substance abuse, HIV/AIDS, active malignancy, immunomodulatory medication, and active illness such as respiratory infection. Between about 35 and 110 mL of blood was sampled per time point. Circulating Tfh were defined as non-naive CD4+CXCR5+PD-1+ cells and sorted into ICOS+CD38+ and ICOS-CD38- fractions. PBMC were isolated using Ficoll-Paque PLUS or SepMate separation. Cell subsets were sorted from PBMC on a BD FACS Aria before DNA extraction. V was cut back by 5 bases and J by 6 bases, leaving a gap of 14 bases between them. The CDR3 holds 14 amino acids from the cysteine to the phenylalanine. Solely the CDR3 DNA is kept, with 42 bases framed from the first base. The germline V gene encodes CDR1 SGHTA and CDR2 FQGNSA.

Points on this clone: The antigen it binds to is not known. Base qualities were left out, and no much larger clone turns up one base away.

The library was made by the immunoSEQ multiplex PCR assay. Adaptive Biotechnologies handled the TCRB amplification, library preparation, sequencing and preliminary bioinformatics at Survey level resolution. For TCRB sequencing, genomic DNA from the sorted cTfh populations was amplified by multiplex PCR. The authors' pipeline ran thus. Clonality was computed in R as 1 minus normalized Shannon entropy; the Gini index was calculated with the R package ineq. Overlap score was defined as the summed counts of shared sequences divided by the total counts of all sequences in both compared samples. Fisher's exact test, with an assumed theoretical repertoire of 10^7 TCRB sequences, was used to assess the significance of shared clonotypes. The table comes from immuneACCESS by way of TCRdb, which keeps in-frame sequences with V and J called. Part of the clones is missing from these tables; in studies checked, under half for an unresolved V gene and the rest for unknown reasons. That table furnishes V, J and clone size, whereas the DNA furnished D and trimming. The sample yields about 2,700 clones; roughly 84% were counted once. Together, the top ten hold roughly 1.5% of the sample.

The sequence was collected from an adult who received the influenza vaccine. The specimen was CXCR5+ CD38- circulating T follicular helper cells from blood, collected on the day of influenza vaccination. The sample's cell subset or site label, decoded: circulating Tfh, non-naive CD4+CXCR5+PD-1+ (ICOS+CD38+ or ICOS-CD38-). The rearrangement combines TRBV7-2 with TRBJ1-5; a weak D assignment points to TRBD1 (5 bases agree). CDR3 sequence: CASSPRGGGQPQHF. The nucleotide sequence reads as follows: TGTGCCAGCAGCCCTAGGGGTGGAGGTCAGCCCCAGCATTTT. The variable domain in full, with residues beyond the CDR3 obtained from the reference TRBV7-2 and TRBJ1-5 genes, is GAGVSQSPSNKVTEKGKDVELRCDPISGHTALYWYRQSLGQGLEFLIYFQGNSAPDKSGLPSDRFSAERTGGSVSTLTIQRTQQEDSAVYLCASSPRGGGQPQHFGDGTRLSIL.